This record covers a single T cell receptor (beta chain). Its antigen is unidentified. TCRdb derives one entry per CDR3 protein from the 5' RACE reads, leaving out DNA. This listing includes about 440,000 distinct CDR3 sequences. The CDR3 consists of 15 residues. CDR1 is KGHDR, CDR2 SFDVKD, per germline. The data derive from a study of T cells expressing NK-cell markers. Study-wide results and limits: For a few donors, these clonotypes were likewise the leading ones in the CD3+CD56-NKG2C+ fraction.

The chain uses TRBV24-1 and TRBJ2-2. The sequence came from a woman between 18 and 70 years old in good health. Sequencing was done on a sample of blood T cells: a sorted CD56 or NKG2C T cell subset, CD4+ or CD8+ T cells, or bulk PBMC T cells (not recorded which). Here the CDR3 reads CATSVDSENTGELFF.